This TCR beta chain emerged from a study of T cell changes during pregnancy in multiple sclerosis. This CDR3 spans 16 amino acids. V was clipped by 1 base and J by 6 bases; unmatched bases: 8. CDR1 MNHNS and CDR2 SASEGT come from the germline V gene. This clone was seen once. The protocol was immunoSEQ multiplex PCR, while the TCRdb copy is restricted to in-frame clones and leaves out a portion. The data show fewer than 80,000 clones, about 90% seen once. V usage is TRBV6-1 and J usage is TRBJ2-4; 8 positions match TRBD2. The source was peripheral blood, collected in the first trimester of pregnancy. This receptor was identified in a female donor in good health, enrolled as a control in a pregnancy study. CDR3 sequence (DNA): TGTGCCAGCAGTGAAGGTTCCGGGGGGGCGGGAAACATTCAGTACTTC. It is translated as CASSEGSGGAGNIQYF.